This TCR beta chain was sequenced during a study of blood T cell repertoires in COVID-19. Per germline, CDR1 SEHNR and CDR2 FQNEAQ (reference sequence). This CDR3 has 12 amino acids. V shed 4 bases and J shed 7 bases, with 11 bases lying between them. Original processing notes: Reference gene primer amplification in the assay estimated nucleated cell counts. The protocol was immunoSEQ multiplex PCR, while the TCRdb copy is restricted to in-frame clones and leaves out a portion. The V and J calls and the clone size are those of that table, but D and trimming were determined from the DNA. The top ten clones hold approximately 2% of a sample with under 350,000 clones, 89% of them seen once.

This TCR derives from a man in his forties or fifties with acute or convalescent COVID-19. The chain is built from TRBV7-9 and TRBJ2-7; a possible D gene is TRBD2 (6 bases). Material for sequencing was peripheral blood. The CDR3 spells CASSSRGWEQYF. CDR3 DNA sequence: TGTGCCAGCAGCTCCCGGGGGTGGGAGCAGTACTTC.